In its sample, the clone carrying this TCR beta chain was seen many times. What it binds is not known. In TCRdb, the RACE reads were re-called with MiXCR into one record per CDR3 protein. The sample shows some 52,000 distinct CDR3 sequences, 9% to 10% of them seen only once. This entry belongs to a study of human T cells and chemical hapten exposure. Whole-study context: Upper-back patch tests with 0.01% DPC were read at 6 days.

The study's findings and limits: With regard to DPC sensitization, TCRs above 1 in 1000 frequency did not change.

Described time point: patch test 3, about 24 weeks after DPC sensitization. Noted treatment: therapeutic diphenylcyclopropenone sensitization with weekly scalp DPC. This TCR derives from a woman aged 40-49 years with alopecia areata. Some clones in this sample may be carry-over from other donors' samples. The sample consisted of whole blood, taken in connection with sensitization to the hapten diphenylcyclopropenone (DPC).

CDR3 in amino acids: CASSGTADNEQFF. The CDR3 DNA follows: TGTGCCAGCAGCGGGACAGCGGACAATGAGCAGTTCTTC. The V and J genes are TRBV6-2 or TRBV6-3 and TRBJ2-1; TRBD1 matches at 7 bases. V dropped 6 bases and J dropped 5; count of bases not matched to a gene: 4. The CDR3 sequence is 13 residues long. Looked up from germline, CDR1 is MNHEY and CDR2 is SVGEGT.